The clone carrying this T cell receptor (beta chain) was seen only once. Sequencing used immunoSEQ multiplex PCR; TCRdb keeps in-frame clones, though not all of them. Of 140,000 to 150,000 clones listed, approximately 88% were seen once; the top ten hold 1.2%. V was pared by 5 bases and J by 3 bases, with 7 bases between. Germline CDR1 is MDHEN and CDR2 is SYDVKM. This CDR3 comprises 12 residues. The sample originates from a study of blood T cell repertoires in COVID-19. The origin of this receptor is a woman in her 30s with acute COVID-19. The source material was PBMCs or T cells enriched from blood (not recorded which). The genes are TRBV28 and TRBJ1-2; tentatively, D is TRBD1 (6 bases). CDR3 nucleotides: TGTGCCAGCAGTACAGGGTACTATGGCTACACCTTC. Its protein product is CASSTGYYGYTF.